This T cell receptor beta chain was sequenced during a study of shared clonotypes between healthy human individuals. Libraries were prepared by immunoSEQ multiplex PCR; TCRdb keeps only in-frame clonotypes and omits some of them. Of a few million clones listed, more than 80% are singletons. The CDR3 is 15 amino acids. CDR1 and CDR2 from the germline V gene are KGHSH and LQKENI. Between the trimmed V and J ends, which lost 1 base and 0 bases, there was a span of 10 bases. The sequence derives from a man aged 18 to 29 in good health. Some clones in this sample may be carry-over from other donors' samples. The material sequenced was naive CD4+ T cells from PBMCs. Subset described: CD45RA+ positively selected. The rearrangement joins TRBV18 to TRBJ2-7; no clear D. The CDR3 region is CASSPLQRSSYEQYF. CDR3 bases: TGTGCCAGCTCACCACTTCAGCGAAGCTCCTACGAGCAGTACTTC. Full variable domain (remainder filled in from reference TRBV18 and TRBJ2-7): NAGVMQNPRHLVRRRGQEARLRCSPMKGHSHVYWYRQLPEEGLKFMVYLQKENIIDESGMPKERFSAEFPKEGPSILRIQQVVRGDSAAYFCASSPLQRSSYEQYFGPGTRLTVT.